This T cell receptor beta chain was observed in a study of control samples from healthy donors and cancer patients. The assay was immunoSEQ multiplex PCR, and TCRdb's table has in-frame clones only and misses some. The sample shows 110,000 to 150,000 clones, 89% of them seen only once. The TCR comes from a man younger than 40 in good health. Sequencing was carried out using blood.

CDR3 in DNA: TGCGCCAGCAGCTTGGGGGGGATAGCCGCTACAGATACGCAGTATTTT. The encoded protein is CASSLGGIAATDTQYF. This sequence joins TRBV5-1 and TRBJ2-3; perhaps D is TRBD1 or TRBD2 (5 bases each). Per the germline V gene, CDR1 is SGHRS and CDR2 is YFSETQ. This CDR3 contains 16 residues. Trimming shortened V by 0 bases and J by 3 bases, and 14 bases separated the two germline ends.